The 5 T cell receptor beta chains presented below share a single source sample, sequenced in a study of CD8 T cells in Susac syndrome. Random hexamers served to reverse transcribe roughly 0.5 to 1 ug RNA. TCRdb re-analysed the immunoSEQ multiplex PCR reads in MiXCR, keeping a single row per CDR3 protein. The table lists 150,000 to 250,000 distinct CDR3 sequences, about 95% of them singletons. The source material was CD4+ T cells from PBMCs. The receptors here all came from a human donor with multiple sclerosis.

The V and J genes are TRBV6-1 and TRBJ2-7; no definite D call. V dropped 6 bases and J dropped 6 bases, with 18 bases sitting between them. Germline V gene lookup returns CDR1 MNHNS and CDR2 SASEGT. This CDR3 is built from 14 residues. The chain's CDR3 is CASSPNPYMGEQYF. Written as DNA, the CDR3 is TGTGCCAGCAGCCCTAACCCCTACATGGGCGAGCAGTACTTC.

Written as DNA, the CDR3 is TGTGCCAGCAGGTGGGCCTCGTCGGCCAAAAACATTCAGTACTTC. This translates into CASRWASSAKNIQYF. V usage is TRBV6-5 and J usage is TRBJ2-4; no definite D call. CDR1 and CDR2 from the germline V gene are MNHEY and SVGAGI. The CDR3 contains 15 residues. Deletions cut 6 bases from V and 1 base from J, with 13 bases between.

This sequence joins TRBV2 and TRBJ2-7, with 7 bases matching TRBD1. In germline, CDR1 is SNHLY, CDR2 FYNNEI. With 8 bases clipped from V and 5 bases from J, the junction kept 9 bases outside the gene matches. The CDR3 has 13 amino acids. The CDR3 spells CASGSQGSNEQYF. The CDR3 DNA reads TGTGCCAGCGGATCACAGGGGTCGAACGAGCAGTACTTC.

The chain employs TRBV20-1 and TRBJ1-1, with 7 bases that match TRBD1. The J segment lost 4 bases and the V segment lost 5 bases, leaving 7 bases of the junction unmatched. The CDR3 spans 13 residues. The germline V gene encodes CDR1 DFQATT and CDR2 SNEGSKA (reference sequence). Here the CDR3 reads CSAGKTGITEAFF. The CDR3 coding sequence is TGCAGTGCTGGAAAGACAGGGATCACTGAAGCTTTCTTT.

CDR3 in DNA: TGCAGTGCTAAAATTGGAGGCTACCAAGAGACCCAGTACTTC. Amino acid sequence: CSAKIGGYQETQYF. The rearrangement joins TRBV20-1 to TRBJ2-5; possibly TRBD2 for D (5 bases). Per the germline V gene, CDR1 is DFQATT and CDR2 is SNEGSKA (reference sequence). V gave up 4 bases and J gave up 0 bases, with 12 bases separating them. The CDR3 is made up of 14 amino acids.